The T cell receptor beta chain described here comes from a study of cytomegalovirus exposure and HLA in healthy donors. Study as a whole: The 120 or so validation repertoires and the 666 first-cohort repertoires shared a platform, a later analysis reported.

The study, taken as a whole, reports: Most sequenced TCRs were rare (though some public TCRs occurred in many donors). Overall, some 160 TCR beta chains were annotated as cytomegalovirus-associated.

The length of the CDR3 is 14 residues. Unmatched junction bases numbered 1, after V lost 1 base and J lost 4 bases. Germline CDR1 SGHTA, CDR2 FQGTGA. Separate from the approximately 670-subject first cohort, the roughly 120-subject validation cohort was the one that the donors belonged to. The assay was immunoSEQ multiplex PCR, and TCRdb's table has in-frame clones only and misses some. The sample carries about 71,000 clones, 94% recorded once. This clone was counted once. Antigen: not known. J is TRBJ2-1 and V is TRBV7-3; 7 nucleotides align to TRBD1. This TCR was recovered from a young woman in good health and CMV-seronegative. Sequenced material: PBMCs. CDR3 bases: TGTGCCAGCAGCTTAAGGGACAGTTACAATGAGCAGTTCTTC. The encoded protein is CASSLRDSYNEQFF.